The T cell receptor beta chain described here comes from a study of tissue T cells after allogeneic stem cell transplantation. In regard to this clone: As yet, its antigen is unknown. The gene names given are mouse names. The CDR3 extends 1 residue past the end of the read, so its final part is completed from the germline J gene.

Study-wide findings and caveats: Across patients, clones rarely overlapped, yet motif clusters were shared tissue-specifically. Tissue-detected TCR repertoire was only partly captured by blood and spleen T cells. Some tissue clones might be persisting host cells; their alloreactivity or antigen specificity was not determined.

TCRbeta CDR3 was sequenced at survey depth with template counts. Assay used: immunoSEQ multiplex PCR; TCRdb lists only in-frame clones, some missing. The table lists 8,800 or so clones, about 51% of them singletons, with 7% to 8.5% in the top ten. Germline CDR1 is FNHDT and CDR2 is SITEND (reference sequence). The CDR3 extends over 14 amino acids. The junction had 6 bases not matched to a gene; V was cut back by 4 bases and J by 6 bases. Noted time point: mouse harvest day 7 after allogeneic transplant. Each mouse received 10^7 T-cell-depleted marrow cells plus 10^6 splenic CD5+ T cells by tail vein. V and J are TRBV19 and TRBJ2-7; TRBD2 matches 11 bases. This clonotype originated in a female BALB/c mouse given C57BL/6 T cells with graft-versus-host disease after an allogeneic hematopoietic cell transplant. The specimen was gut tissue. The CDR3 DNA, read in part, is TGTGCCAGCAGTCCGACTGGGGGGGTTTCTGAACAGTAC. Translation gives CASSPTGGVSEQY. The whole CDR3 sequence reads CASSPTGGVSEQYF.